Following are 21 T cell receptor beta chains from one sample sequenced in a study of shared T cell receptors in the human thymus. This table comes from immunoSEQ multiplex PCR, and its TCRdb copy is limited to in-frame clones, with some not included. This table holds roughly 710,000 clones, approximately 85% found once. The same sample was also used in a study of human thymus T cells.

The sample taken for sequencing was thymocytes. These receptors originate from a girl under two years old with a congenital heart defect.

The chain is built from TRBV19 and TRBJ1-4; possibly TRBD1 for D (5 bases). The CDR3 sequence is 15 residues long. The germline CDR1 and CDR2 sequences are LNHDA and SQIVND (reference sequence). Trimming took 4 bases from V and 0 from J, leaving 9 bases between them. The CDR3 sequence: CASSTRQPTNEKLFF. The CDR3 bases are TGTGCCAGTAGTACGCGACAGCCAACTAATGAAAAACTGTTTTTT. Looking up the rest from reference TRBV19 and TRBJ1-4 gives the full variable domain: DGGITQSPKYLFRKEGQNVTLSCEQNLNHDAMYWYRQDPGQGLRLIYYSQIVNDFQKGDIAEGYSVSREKKESFPLTVTSAQKNPTAFYLCASSTRQPTNEKLFFGSGTQLSVL.

The J gene is TRBJ2-5, the V gene TRBV4-3; D ambiguous. Germline CDR1 LGHNA, CDR2 YSLEER. Between the trimmed V and J ends, which lost 1 base and 5 bases, there was a span of 8 bases. The CDR3 is made up of 13 amino acids. The CDR3 DNA follows: TGCGCCAGCAGCCAAGGCCCCCGGGAGACCCAGTACTTC. Encoded protein: CASSQGPRETQYF.

This clone was recorded a few times. The chain carries TRBV19 and TRBJ2-7; 12 bases fit TRBD1. The CDR3 totals 14 residues. Trimming took 6 bases from V and 6 from J; bases not matched to a gene: 6. Germline CDR1 LNHDA, CDR2 SQIVND (reference sequence). For the CDR3, the DNA is TGTGCCAGTAGGGGACAGGGGGCGCCCCTCGAGCAGTACTTC. Protein: CASRGQGAPLEQYF.

The rearrangement links TRBV27 to TRBJ1-4; D is perhaps TRBD1 (6 bases). V was shortened by 4 bases and J by 8 bases, with 20 bases between the two germline ends. CDR3 length equals 16 residues. Germline loops: CDR1 MNHEY, CDR2 SMNVEV (reference sequence). CDR3 sequence reads: CASSSATQGEKEKLFF. CDR3 bases: TGTGCCAGCAGTTCCGCGACACAGGGTGAAAAAGAAAAACTGTTTTTT.

The chain employs TRBV12-5 and TRBJ1-1; 9 bases map to TRBD1. The CDR3 runs to 14 residues. V dropped 1 base and J dropped 3; count of bases not matched to a gene: 0. Germline V gene sequence: CDR1 LGHNT, CDR2 FRNRAP. CDR3 nucleotide sequence: TGTGCTAGTGGTTTGGGGGACAGGGACACTGAAGCTTTCTTT. Amino acids: CASGLGDRDTEAFF.

V usage is TRBV10-1 and J usage is TRBJ1-2, with a possible D match to TRBD1 (5 bases). V lost 0 bases and J 6 bases, leaving 8 bases between the germline ends. CDR1 is WNHNN, CDR2 SYGVQD, per germline (reference sequence). The CDR3 runs 13 residues. CDR3 loop: CASSESVGDGYTF. The CDR3 coding sequence is TGCGCCAGCAGTGAGTCGGTAGGGGATGGCTACACCTTC.

This chain links TRBV10-3 with TRBJ2-3, with 7 positions matching TRBD2. V lost 8 bases and J lost 6; bases outside the gene matches: 11. This CDR3 is built from 14 residues. Per germline, CDR1 ENHRY and CDR2 SYGVKD. The DNA for the CDR3 is TGTGCCATCGGACCACGGGGGGAATGGGATACGCAGTATTTT. It codes for CAIGPRGEWDTQYF.

The chain carries TRBV2 and TRBJ2-7; 8 nucleotides agree with TRBD1. The germline gives CDR1 SNHLY, CDR2 FYNNEI. CDR3 length equals 15 residues. J lost 0 bases, V lost 6 bases, and 7 bases had no gene match. The CDR3 spells CASRPPGQVSYEQYF. DNA for the CDR3: TGTGCCAGCAGGCCCCCGGGACAGGTCTCCTACGAGCAGTACTTC.

This chain's CDR3 is CASSLVCGGTDTQYF. The CDR3 nucleotides are TGTGCCAGCAGCTTGGTCTGCGGGGGCACAGATACGCAGTATTTT. The rearrangement links TRBV7-2 to TRBJ2-3, with D perhaps matching TRBD2 (6 bases). V was shortened by 3 bases and J by 1 base, with 11 bases between the two germline ends. The germline CDR1 and CDR2 sequences are SGHTA and FQGNSA. The CDR3 has 15 residues.

The chain links TRBV7-2 to TRBJ2-7; 7 bases match TRBD1. The V gene's germline CDR1 is SGHTA and CDR2 FQGNSA. J lost 4 bases, V lost 2 bases, and 20 bases had no gene match. This CDR3 is 19 amino acids long. The CDR3 protein is CASSLPNTGTDDLSYEQYF. The CDR3 nucleotides read TGTGCCAGCAGCTTACCAAACACCGGGACAGACGACCTGTCGTACGAGCAGTACTTC.

The chain recombines TRBV4-1 with TRBJ2-2, with TRBD1 identical over 8 bases. V lost 0 bases and J lost 3; bases outside the gene matches: 9. This CDR3 region has 18 residues. From germline, CDR1 is MGHRA and CDR2 YSYEKL. CDR3 DNA: TGCGCCAGCAGCCAAGATGCTGCGTTGGACAGGGACACCGGGGAGCTGTTTTTT. Translated: CASSQDAALDRDTGELFF.

The V call is TRBV4-3, the J call TRBJ1-2; 7 bases line up with TRBD1. After removal of 0 bases from V and 8 bases from J, the junction contained 9 bases not matched to a gene. Germline CDR1 LGHNA, CDR2 YSLEER. The CDR3 length is 15 residues. The CDR3 DNA reads TGCGCCAGCAGCCAAGAGGGTCGACAGGGCGACGGCTACACCTTC. Encoded protein: CASSQEGRQGDGYTF.

The chain uses TRBV7-6 and TRBJ1-4; D uncertain. This CDR3 has 13 residues. Germline CDR1 is SGHVS and CDR2 is FNYEAQ. The V end was cut by 1 base, the J end by 8 bases, with 8 bases between. The CDR3 protein is CASSLVAKEKLFF. The DNA of the CDR3 is TGTGCCAGCAGCTTAGTAGCAAAAGAAAAACTGTTTTTT.

The J gene is TRBJ2-3, the V gene TRBV6-1, with TRBD2 as a possible D gene (6 bases). The V and J ends lost 1 base and 2 bases respectively, with 28 bases between them. Germline CDR1 reads MNHNS; CDR2 reads SASEGT. There are 21 residues in the CDR3. The CDR3: CASSEDQRVPKFPPHTDTQYF. For the CDR3, the DNA is TGTGCCAGCAGTGAAGACCAGCGGGTCCCCAAATTCCCCCCTCACACAGATACGCAGTATTTT.

The chain is built from TRBV9 and TRBJ1-2, with D tentatively TRBD1 (5 bases). Trimming pared 4 bases from V and 1 base from J, leaving 23 bases between. The CDR3 consists of 18 residues. Germline V CDR1 and CDR2: SGDLS, YYNGEE. The CDR3 loop reads CASSPQAGGSGVNYGYTF. The CDR3 bases are TGTGCCAGCAGCCCTCAGGCGGGGGGGTCGGGAGTTAACTATGGCTACACCTTC.

The chain recombines TRBV7-2 with TRBJ1-5; D not certain. The CDR3 loop spans 15 amino acids. Per germline, CDR1 SGHTA and CDR2 FQGNSA. The V end lost 1 base, the J end lost 10 bases, and 17 bases lay between the germline ends. The CDR3: CASSLDGGLRCPQHF. In DNA form, the CDR3 reads TGTGCCAGCAGCTTAGACGGCGGACTTCGATGCCCCCAGCATTTT.

V and J are TRBV4-1 and TRBJ2-2; no firm D call. Germline values: CDR1 MGHRA, CDR2 YSYEKL. The CDR3 loop spans 14 amino acids. Trimming shortened V by 6 bases and J by 2 bases, and 10 bases separated the two germline ends. The CDR3 DNA reads as TGCGCCAGCAGGTTCCTTGTTAACACCGGGGAGCTGTTTTTT. Translating it yields CASRFLVNTGELFF.

The chain combines TRBV7-2 with TRBJ2-7; D may be TRBD2 (5 bases). The V and J ends lost 5 bases and 2 bases respectively, with 10 bases between them. The CDR3 has 13 amino acids. Per germline, CDR1 SGHTA and CDR2 FQGNSA. The CDR3 is CASSRGGPYEQYF. CDR3 DNA: TGTGCCAGCAGCCGGGGTGGGCCCTACGAGCAGTACTTC.

The genes are TRBV16 and TRBJ2-7, with TRBD1 as a possible D gene (5 bases). CDR3 length: 16 amino acids. V was trimmed by 0 bases and J by 6 bases, leaving 18 bases between them. Per germline, CDR1 KGHSY and CDR2 FQNENV. CDR3 bases: TGTGCCAGCAGCCAATCGGCCCGCTCGACAGCATCCGAGCAGTACTTC. As protein: CASSQSARSTASEQYF.

The chain carries TRBV7-6 and TRBJ2-2; D is possibly TRBD1 (6 bases). The CDR3 has 16 residues. Per the germline V gene, CDR1 is SGHVS and CDR2 is FNYEAQ. V lost 5 bases, J lost 1 base, and 14 bases lay in between. CDR3 amino acids: CASSPGQIENTGELFF. In DNA, the CDR3 is TGTGCCAGCAGCCCAGGACAGATAGAGAACACCGGGGAGCTGTTTTTT.

The chain has TRBV7-2 and TRBJ2-7; 12 positions agree with TRBD1. With V trimmed by 1 base and J by 2 bases, 9 bases remained unmatched. Germline V lookup: CDR1 SGHTA, CDR2 FQGNSA. This CDR3 has 18 amino acids. CDR3 residues: CASSLGDRGRGYAYEQYF. CDR3 coding DNA: TGTGCCAGCAGCTTAGGGGACAGGGGGCGAGGGTATGCCTACGAGCAGTACTTC. The whole variable domain, filled in from reference TRBV7-2 and TRBJ2-7, reads GAGVSQSPSNKVTEKGKDVELRCDPISGHTALYWYRQSLGQGLEFLIYFQGNSAPDKSGLPSDRFSAERTGGSVSTLTIQRTQQEDSAVYLCASSLGDRGRGYAYEQYFGPGTRLTVT.